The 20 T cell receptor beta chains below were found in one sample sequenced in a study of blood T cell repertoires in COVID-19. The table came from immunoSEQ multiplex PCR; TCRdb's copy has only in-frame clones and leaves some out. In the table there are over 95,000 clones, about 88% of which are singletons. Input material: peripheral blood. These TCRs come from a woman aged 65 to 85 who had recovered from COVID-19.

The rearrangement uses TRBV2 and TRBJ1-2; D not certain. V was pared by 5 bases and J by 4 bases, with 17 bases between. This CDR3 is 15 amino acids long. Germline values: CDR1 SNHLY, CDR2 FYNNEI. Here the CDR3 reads CASSQDFFLPYGYTF. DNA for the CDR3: TGTGCCAGCAGTCAAGACTTTTTTCTCCCCTATGGCTACACCTTC.

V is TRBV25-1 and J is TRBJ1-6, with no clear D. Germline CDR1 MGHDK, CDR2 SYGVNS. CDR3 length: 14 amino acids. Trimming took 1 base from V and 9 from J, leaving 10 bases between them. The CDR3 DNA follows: TGTGCCAGCAGTGAATTAGCCGCCCTTTCACCCCTCCACTTT. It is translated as CASSELAALSPLHF.

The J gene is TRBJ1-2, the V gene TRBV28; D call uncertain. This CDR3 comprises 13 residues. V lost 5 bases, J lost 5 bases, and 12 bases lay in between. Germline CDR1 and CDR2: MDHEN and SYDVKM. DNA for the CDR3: TGTGCCAGCAGTCTTTCGTCCCTTTATGGCTACACCTTC. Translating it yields CASSLSSLYGYTF.

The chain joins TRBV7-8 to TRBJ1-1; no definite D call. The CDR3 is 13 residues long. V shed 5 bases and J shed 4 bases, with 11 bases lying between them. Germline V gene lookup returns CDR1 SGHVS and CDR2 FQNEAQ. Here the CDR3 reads CASSPHGVTEAFF. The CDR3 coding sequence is TGTGCCAGCAGCCCACACGGGGTCACTGAAGCTTTCTTT.

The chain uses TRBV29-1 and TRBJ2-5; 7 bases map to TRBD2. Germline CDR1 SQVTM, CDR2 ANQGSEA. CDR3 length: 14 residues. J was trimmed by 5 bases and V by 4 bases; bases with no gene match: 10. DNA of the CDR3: TGCAGCGTTGGGGGATATAAGGGAGGGGAGACCCAGTACTTC. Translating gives CSVGGYKGGETQYF.

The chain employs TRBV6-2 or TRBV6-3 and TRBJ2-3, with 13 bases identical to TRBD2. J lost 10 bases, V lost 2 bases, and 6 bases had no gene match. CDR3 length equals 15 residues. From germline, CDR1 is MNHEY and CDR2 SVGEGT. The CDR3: CASSYPTSGRGPQYF. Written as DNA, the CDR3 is TGTGCCAGCAGTTACCCTACTAGCGGGAGGGGACCGCAGTATTTT.

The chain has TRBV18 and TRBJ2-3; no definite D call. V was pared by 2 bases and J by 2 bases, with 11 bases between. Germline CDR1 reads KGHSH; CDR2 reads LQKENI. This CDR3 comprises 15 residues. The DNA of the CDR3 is TGTGCCAGCTCACCAATGTACGGTTCCACAGATACGCAGTATTTT. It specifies CASSPMYGSTDTQYF.

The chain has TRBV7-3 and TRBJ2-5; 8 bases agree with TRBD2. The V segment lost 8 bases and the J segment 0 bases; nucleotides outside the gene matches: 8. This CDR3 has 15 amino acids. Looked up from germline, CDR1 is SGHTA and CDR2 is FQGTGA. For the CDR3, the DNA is TGTGCCAGCGGACCGGGAGGGGACCACCAAGAGACCCAGTACTTC. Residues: CASGPGGDHQETQYF.

The CDR3 loop is CASSSREGGNEQYF. The CDR3 region has the DNA TGCGCCAGCAGCTCCCGGGAGGGTGGGAACGAGCAGTACTTC. This chain connects TRBV5-1 to TRBJ2-7; 8 bases align to TRBD2. Germline lookup yields CDR1 SGHRS and CDR2 YFSETQ. This CDR3 comprises 14 residues. Losses at the gene ends were 3 bases for V and 5 bases for J; bases not matched to a gene: 7.

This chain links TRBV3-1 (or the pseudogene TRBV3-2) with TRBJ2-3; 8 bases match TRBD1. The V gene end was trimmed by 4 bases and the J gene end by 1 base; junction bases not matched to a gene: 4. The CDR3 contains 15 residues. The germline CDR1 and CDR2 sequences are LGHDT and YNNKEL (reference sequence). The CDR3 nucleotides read TGTGCCAGCAGCCCGGACAGGGCCCGCACAGATACGCAGTATTTT. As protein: CASSPDRARTDTQYF.

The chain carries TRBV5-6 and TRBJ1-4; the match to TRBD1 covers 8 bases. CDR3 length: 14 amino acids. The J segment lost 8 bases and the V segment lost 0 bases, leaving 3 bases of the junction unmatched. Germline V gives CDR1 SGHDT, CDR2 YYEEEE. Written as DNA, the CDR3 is TGTGCCAGCAGCTTGGAAGGGACAGGAGAAAAACTGTTTTTT. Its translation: CASSLEGTGEKLFF.

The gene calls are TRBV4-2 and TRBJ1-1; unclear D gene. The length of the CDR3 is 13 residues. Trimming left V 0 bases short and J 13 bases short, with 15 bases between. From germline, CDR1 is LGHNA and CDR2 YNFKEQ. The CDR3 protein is CASSQDLDSRGFF. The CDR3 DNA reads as TGTGCCAGCAGCCAAGATCTTGACTCCCGGGGTTTCTTT.

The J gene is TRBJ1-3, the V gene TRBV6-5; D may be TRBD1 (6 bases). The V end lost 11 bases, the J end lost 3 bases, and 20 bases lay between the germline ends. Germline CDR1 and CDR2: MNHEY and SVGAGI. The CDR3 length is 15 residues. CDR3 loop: CAGGRGVLDGNTIYF. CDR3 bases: TGTGCCGGGGGCAGAGGGGTTTTGGATGGAAACACCATATATTTT.

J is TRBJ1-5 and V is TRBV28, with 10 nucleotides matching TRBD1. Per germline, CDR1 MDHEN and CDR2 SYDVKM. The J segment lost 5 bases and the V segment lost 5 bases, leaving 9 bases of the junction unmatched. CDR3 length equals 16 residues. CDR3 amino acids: CASSPAGQGTHQPQHF. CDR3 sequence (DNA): TGTGCCAGCAGTCCCGCGGGACAGGGGACCCATCAGCCCCAGCATTTT.

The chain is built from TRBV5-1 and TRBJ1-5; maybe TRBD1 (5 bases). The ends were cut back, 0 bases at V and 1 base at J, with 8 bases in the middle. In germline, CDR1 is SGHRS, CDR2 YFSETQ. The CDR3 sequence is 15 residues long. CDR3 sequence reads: CASSLAGGSNQPQHF. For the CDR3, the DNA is TGCGCCAGCAGCTTGGCGGGGGGGAGCAATCAGCCCCAGCATTTT.

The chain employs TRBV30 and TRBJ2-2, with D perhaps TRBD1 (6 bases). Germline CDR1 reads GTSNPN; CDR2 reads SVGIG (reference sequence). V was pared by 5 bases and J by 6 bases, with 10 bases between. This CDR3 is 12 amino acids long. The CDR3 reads CAWEQGAGELFF. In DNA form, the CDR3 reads TGTGCCTGGGAACAGGGAGCCGGGGAGCTGTTTTTT.

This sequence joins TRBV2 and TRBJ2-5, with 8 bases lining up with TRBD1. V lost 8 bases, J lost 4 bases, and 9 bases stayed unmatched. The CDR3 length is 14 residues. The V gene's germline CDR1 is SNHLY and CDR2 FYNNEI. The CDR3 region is CASAWNTGGETQYF. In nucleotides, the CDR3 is TGTGCCAGCGCCTGGAACACAGGGGGAGAGACCCAGTACTTC.

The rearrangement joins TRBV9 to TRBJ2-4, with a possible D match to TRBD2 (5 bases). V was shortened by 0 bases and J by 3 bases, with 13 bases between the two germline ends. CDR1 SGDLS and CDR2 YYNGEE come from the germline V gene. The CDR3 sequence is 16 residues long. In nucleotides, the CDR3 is TGTGCCAGCAGCGTAGTAACCGGGGAAGGCAAAAACATTCAGTACTTC. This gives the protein CASSVVTGEGKNIQYF.

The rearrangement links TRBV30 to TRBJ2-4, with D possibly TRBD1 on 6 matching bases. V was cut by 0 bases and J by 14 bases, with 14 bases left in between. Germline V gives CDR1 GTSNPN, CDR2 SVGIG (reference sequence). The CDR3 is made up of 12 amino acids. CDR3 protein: CAWSVGPGQKYF. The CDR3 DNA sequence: TGTGCCTGGAGTGTAGGTCCCGGACAGAAGTACTTC.

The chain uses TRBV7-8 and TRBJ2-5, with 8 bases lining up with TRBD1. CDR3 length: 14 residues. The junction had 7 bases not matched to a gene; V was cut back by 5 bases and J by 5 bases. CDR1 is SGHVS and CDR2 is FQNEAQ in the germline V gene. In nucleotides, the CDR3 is TGTGCCAGCAGCCTGGACAGGGCTGGCGAGACCCAGTACTTC. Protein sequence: CASSLDRAGETQYF.